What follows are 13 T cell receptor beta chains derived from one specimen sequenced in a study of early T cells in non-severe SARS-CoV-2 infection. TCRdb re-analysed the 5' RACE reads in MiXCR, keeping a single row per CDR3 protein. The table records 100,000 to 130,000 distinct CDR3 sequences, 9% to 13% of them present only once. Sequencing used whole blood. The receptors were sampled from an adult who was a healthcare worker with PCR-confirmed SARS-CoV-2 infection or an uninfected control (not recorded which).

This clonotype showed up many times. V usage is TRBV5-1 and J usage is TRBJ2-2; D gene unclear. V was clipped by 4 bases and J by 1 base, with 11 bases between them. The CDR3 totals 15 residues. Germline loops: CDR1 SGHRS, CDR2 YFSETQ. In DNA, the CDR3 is TGCGCCAGCAGCCGCCTCGTGCTGAACACCGGGGAGCTGTTTTTT. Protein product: CASSRLVLNTGELFF.

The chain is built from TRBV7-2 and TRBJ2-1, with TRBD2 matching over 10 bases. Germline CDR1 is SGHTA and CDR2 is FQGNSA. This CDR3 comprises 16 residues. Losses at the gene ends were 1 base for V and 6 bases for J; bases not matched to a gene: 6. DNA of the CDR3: TGTGCCAGCAGCTTAGAGGCAGCGGGGGGGCCCAATGAGCAGTTCTTC. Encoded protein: CASSLEAAGGPNEQFF.

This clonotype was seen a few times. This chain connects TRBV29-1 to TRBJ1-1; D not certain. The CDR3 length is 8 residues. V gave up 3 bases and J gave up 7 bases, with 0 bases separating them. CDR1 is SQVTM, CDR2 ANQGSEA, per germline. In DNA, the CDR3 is TGCAGCGTTGATGAAGCTTTCTTT. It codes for CSVDEAFF. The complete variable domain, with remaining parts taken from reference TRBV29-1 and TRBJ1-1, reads SAVISQKPSRDICQRGTSLTIQCQVDSQVTMMFWYRQQPGQSLTLIATANQGSEATYESGFVIDKFPISRPNLTFSTLTVSNMSPEDSSIYLCSVDEAFFGQGTRLTVV.

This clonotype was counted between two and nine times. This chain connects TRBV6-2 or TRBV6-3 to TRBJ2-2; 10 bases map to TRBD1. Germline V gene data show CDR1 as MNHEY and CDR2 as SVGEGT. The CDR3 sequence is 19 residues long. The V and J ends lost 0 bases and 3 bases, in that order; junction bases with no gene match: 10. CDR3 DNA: TGTGCCAGCAGTTACTCGATTGTAGTTGGGACAGGGGACACCGGGGAGCTGTTTTTT. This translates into CASSYSIVVGTGDTGELFF.

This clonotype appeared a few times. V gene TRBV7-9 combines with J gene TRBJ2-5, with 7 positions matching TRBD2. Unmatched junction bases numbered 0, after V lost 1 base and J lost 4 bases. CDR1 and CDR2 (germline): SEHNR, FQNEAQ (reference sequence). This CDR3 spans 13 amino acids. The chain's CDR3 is CASSLGGGETQYF. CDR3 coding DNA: TGTGCCAGCAGCTTAGGGGGGGGAGAGACCCAGTACTTC.

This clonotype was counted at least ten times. CDR3 residues: CASSFSFLAGGKNEQFF. As DNA, the CDR3 is TGTGCCAGCAGCTTCTCCTTTCTAGCGGGGGGGAAGAATGAGCAGTTCTTC. The chain couples TRBV11-2 to TRBJ2-1, with 12 bases fitting TRBD2. The J segment lost 7 bases and the V segment lost 3 bases, leaving 10 bases of the junction unmatched. The V gene's germline CDR1 is SGHAT and CDR2 FQNNGV. The CDR3 has 17 residues.

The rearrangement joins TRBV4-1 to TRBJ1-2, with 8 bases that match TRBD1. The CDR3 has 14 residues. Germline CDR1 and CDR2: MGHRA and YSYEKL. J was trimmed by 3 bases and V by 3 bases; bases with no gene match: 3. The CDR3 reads CASSHGQGDYGYTF. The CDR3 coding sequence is TGCGCCAGCAGCCACGGACAGGGCGACTATGGCTACACCTTC.

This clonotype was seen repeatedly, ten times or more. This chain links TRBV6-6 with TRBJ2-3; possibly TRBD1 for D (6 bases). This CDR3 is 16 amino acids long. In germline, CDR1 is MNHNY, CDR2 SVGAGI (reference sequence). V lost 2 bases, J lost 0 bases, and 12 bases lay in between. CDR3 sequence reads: CASSYGDITSTDTQYF. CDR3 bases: TGTGCCAGCAGTTACGGGGACATTACTAGCACAGATACGCAGTATTTT.

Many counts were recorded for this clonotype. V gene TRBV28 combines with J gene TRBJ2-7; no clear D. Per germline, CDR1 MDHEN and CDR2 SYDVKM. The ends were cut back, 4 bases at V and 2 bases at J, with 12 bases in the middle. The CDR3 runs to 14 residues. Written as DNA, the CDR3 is TGTGCCAGCAGTTCCCCCGGAATTCCCTACGAGCAGTACTTC. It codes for CASSSPGIPYEQYF.

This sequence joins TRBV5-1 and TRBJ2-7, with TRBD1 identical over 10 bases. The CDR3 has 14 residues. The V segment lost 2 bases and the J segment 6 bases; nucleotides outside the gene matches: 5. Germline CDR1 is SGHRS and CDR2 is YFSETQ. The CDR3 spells CASSLPGQGGEQYF. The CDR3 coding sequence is TGCGCCAGCAGCTTACCCGGACAGGGGGGCGAGCAGTACTTC.

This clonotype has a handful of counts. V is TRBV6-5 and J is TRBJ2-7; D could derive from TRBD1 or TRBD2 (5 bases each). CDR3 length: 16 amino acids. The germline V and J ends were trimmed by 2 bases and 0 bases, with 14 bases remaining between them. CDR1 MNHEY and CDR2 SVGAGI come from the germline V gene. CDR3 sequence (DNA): TGTGCCAGCAGTTACCGGGACCCGAGGGGCTCCTACGAGCAGTACTTC. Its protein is CASSYRDPRGSYEQYF.

The CDR3 spells CASSLGRNQPQHF. The CDR3 DNA sequence: TGTGCCAGCAGCTTGGGCCGGAATCAGCCCCAGCATTTT. The J gene is TRBJ1-5, the V gene TRBV11-2; no clear D gene. There are 13 residues in the CDR3. In germline, CDR1 is SGHAT, CDR2 FQNNGV. V gave up 3 bases and J gave up 4 bases, with 7 bases separating them.

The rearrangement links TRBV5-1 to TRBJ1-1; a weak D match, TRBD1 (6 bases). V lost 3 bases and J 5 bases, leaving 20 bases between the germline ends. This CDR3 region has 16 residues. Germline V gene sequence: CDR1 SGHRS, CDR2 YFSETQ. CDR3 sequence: CASSSRLGAGGTEAFF. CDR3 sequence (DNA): TGCGCCAGCAGCTCGAGGCTGGGGGCAGGAGGAACTGAAGCTTTCTTT.